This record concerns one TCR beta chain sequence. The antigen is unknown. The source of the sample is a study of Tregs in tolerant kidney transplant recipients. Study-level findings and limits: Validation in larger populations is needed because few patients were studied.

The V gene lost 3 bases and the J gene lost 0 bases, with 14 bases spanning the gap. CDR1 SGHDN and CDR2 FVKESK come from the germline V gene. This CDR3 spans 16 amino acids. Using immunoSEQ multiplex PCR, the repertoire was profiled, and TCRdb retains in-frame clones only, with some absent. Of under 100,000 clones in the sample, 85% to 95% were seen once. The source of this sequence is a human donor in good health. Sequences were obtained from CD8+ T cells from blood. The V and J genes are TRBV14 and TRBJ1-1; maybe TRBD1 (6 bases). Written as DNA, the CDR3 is TGTGCCAGCAGCCAGGACTTAACAGGGATGAACACTGAAGCTTTCTTT. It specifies CASSQDLTGMNTEAFF. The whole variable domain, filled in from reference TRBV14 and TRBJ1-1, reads EAGVTQFPSHSVIEKGQTVTLRCDPISGHDNLYWYRRVMGKEIKFLLHFVKESKQDESGMPNNRFLAERTGGTYSTLKVQPAELEDSGVYFCASSQDLTGMNTEAFFGQGTRLTVV.